This T cell receptor beta chain was sequenced for a study of CD8 T cells in ankylosing spondylitis (dated by TCRdb to about 2017). General notes on the study: The study set out to find disease-linked TCR variants by profiling T cell receptor beta repertoires in ankylosing spondylitis patients and healthy donors. The whole study cohort included 85 to 120 healthy donors and 20 to 30 ankylosing spondylitis patients. Peripheral blood was sampled, and synovial fluid was also collected from ankylosing spondylitis patients.

For sequencing, an Illumina HiSeq 2500 was employed. Quantitative 5'-RACE with molecular barcodes was used to prepare TCR beta libraries. The authors' analysis ran thus. To identify disease-linked TCR variants, a new computational method was used, one built on a probabilistic model of VDJ rearrangement. In-frame beta chains were kept once TCRdb had trimmed the public reads at Q25 with fastp and called clones with MiXCR. For every CDR3 protein sequence, its rows merge into one entry that carries the most common genes and DNA. The V and J calls and clone size come from TCRdb's table, not from the authors' own analysis. The sample has nearly 250,000 distinct CDR3 sequences on record, about 30% of them singletons. Roughly 4% of the sample goes to the ten largest clones. The CDR3, cysteine through phenylalanine, is 14 amino acids long. The entry retains the CDR3 DNA only, 42 bases that are in frame from base 1. Sequences SGHTA (CDR1) and FQGNSA (CDR2) are obtained from the germline V gene. V lost 5 bases and J lost 2 bases; the stretch between them is 10 bases long.

This clonotype was counted only a few times. Its antigen is unknown. Base qualities are missing; no much larger clone stands one base away. The paper as a whole reports these results and caveats: Some of the motif variants had been reported before in the synovial fluid and blood of reactive arthritis patients, a finding that suggests common disease-initiation mechanisms. The disease-linked clones were reported to be significantly enriched in matched synovial fluid samples from ankylosing spondylitis patients. A TCR beta motif of eight highly homologous amino acid variants appeared characteristic of blood from ankylosing spondylitis patients. A CD8+ phenotype was shown by the disease-linked clones, which were found at relatively low frequencies in peripheral blood.

The chain links TRBV7-2 with TRBJ2-1; the D gene cannot be resolved reliably. The sequenced sample was blood, either unsorted or a sorted T cell fraction (not recorded which). This clonotype originated in a male donor with ankylosing spondylitis or in good health (not recorded which). The CDR3 reads CASSERSAYNEQFF. DNA sequence: TGTGCCAGCAGCGAGAGATCAGCCTACAATGAGCAGTTCTTC. With all but the CDR3 taken from the reference TRBV7-2 and TRBJ2-1 genes, the full variable domain is: GAGVSQSPSNKVTEKGKDVELRCDPISGHTALYWYRQSLGQGLEFLIYFQGNSAPDKSGLPSDRFSAERTGGSVSTLTIQRTQQEDSAVYLCASSERSAYNEQFFGPGTRLTVL.